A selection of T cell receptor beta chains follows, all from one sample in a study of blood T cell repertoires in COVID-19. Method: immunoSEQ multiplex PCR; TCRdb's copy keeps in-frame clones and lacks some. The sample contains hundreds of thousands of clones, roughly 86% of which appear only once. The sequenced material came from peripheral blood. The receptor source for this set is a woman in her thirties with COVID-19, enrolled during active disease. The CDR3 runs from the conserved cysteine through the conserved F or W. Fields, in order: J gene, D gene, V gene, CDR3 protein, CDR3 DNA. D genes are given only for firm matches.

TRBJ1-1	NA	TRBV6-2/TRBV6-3	CASSYERSTEAFF	TGTGCCAGCAGTTACGAGCGTAGCACTGAAGCTTTCTTT
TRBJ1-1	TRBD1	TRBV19	CASSISGGNTEAFF	TGTGCCAGTAGTATTTCAGGGGGGAACACTGAAGCTTTCTTT
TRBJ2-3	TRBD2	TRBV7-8	CASSFTSALDTQYF	TGTGCCAGCAGCTTCACTAGCGCTCTAGATACGCAGTATTTT
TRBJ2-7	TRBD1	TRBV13	CASSFREGDRGNEQYF	TGTGCCAGCAGCTTCCGCGAGGGGGACAGGGGTAACGAGCAGTACTTC
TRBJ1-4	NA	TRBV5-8	CASSFAGTFDEKLFF	TGTGCCAGCAGCTTCGCGGGGACGTTTGATGAAAAACTGTTTTTT
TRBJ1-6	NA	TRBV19	CASSTAGRNSPLHF	TGTGCCAGTAGTACAGCGGGACGGAATTCACCCCTCCACTTT
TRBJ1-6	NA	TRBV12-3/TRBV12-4	CASSLANSPLHF	TGTGCCAGCAGTTTGGCAAATTCACCCCTCCACTTT
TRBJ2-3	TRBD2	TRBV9	CASSVSGRTDTQYF	TGTGCCAGCAGCGTATCCGGGAGGACAGATACGCAGTATTTT
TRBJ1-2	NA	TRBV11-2	CASSVGLRGGYTF	TGTGCCAGCAGCGTTGGACTACGAGGGGGCTACACCTTC
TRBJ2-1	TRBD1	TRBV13	CASSVRGSNEQFF	TGTGCCAGCAGCGTCAGGGGGAGTAATGAGCAGTTCTTC
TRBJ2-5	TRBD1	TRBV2	CASRFDRGRWETQYF	TGTGCCAGCAGGTTCGACAGGGGGCGGTGGGAGACCCAGTACTTC
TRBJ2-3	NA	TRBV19	CASSIGGDSTDTQYF	TGTGCCAGTAGTATAGGGGGGGATAGCACAGATACGCAGTATTTT